This entry is about one T cell receptor beta chain. This clonotype was seen only once. Its antigen remains unidentified. No base quality values were provided; no much bigger clone lies one nucleotide off. One read alone makes for weak evidence. These data are taken from a study of patients and donors after allogeneic stem cell transplantation (dated by TCRdb to about 2020). Trimming takes 6 bases off V and 1 base off J; junction bases not matched to a gene: 13. The CDR3 goes from the cysteine to the phenylalanine over 18 residues. CDR3 DNA is the only sequence kept; it has 54 bases, read in frame from the first base. Library generation was performed with RT-PCR. Instrument on record: NextSeq 550. TCRdb reworked the public reads: Q25 trimming with fastp, MiXCR clone assembly, productive beta chains retained. Entries are consolidated by CDR3 protein sequence, retaining the most common genes and DNA. The sample data list 190,000 or so distinct CDR3 sequences, and 35% to 45% of these were observed just once. In total, the top ten clones hold more than 9% of the sample.

Sequencing was carried out using blood, either unsorted or a sorted T cell fraction (not recorded which). Here the chain combines TRBV12-3 or TRBV12-4 and TRBJ2-2, with TRBD1 matching 8 junction bases. This sequence was found in a human donor who was either an allogeneic HSCT recipient or a stem cell or donor lymphocyte infusion donor (not recorded which). It is not recorded whose cells these are; they may come from a transplant donor. DNA sequence: TGTGCCAGCAGCCCCGGGACAGGAGAACCTTTGAACACCGGGGAGCTGTTTTTT. This translates into CASSPGTGEPLNTGELFF.